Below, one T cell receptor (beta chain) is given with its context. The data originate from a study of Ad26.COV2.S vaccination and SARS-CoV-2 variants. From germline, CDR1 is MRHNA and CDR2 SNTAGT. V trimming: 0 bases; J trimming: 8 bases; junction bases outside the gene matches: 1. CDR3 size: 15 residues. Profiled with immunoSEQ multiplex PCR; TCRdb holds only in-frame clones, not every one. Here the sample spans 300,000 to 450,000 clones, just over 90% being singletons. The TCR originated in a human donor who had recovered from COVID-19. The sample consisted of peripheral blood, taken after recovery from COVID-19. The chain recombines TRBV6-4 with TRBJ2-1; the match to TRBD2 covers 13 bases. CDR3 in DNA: TGTGCCAGCAGTGACTCACTAGCGGGGGGGCATGAGCAGTTCTTC. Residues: CASSDSLAGGHEQFF.